The 8 T cell receptor beta chains reported below all come from one sample, sequenced in a study of long-term antiretroviral therapy in people with HIV. At the survey level, the v3.0 immunoSEQ assay was run. Sequencing was performed with immunoSEQ multiplex PCR; in TCRdb, only in-frame clones are kept and a portion is missing. The sample lists tens of thousands of clones, roughly four fifths seen once, with roughly a sixth in the top ten. The specimen comprised unsorted PBMCs, sampled 0.5 years before starting antiretroviral therapy. These receptors were collected from a man aged 40-55 years with HIV.

This clone was picked up one time. The chain joins TRBV5-8 to TRBJ1-1; D might be TRBD1 (5 bases). The CDR3 contains 14 residues. Per the germline V gene, CDR1 is SGHTS and CDR2 is YDEGEE. V lost 4 bases, J lost 8 bases, and 18 bases lay in between. CDR3 sequence: CASSPYSGRDEAFF. In DNA, the CDR3 is TGTGCCAGCAGCCCATACAGTGGAAGGGACGAAGCTTTCTTT.

This chain links TRBV28 with TRBJ1-2; D may be TRBD1 (5 bases). This CDR3 is built from 13 residues. The germline CDR1 and CDR2 sequences are MDHEN and SYDVKM. The V and J ends lost 5 bases and 8 bases respectively, with 15 bases between them. CDR3 DNA sequence: TGTGCCAGCAGTCCGCCGGGACGGGGAGGCTACACCTTC. It specifies CASSPPGRGGYTF.

A few counts support this clone. The chain joins TRBV18 to TRBJ1-5; D uncertain. This CDR3 has 13 amino acids. Germline loops: CDR1 KGHSH, CDR2 LQKENI. Trimming left V 1 base short and J 6 bases short, with 7 bases between. The CDR3: CASSPQGGQPQHF. CDR3 in DNA: TGTGCCAGCTCACCACAGGGAGGTCAGCCCCAGCATTTT.

This clone was seen a single time. Here the CDR3 DNA reads TGTGCCAGCAGCTCGCTAGGACTTGAGACAGATACGCAGTATTTT. Its translation is CASSSLGLETDTQYF. The rearrangement uses TRBV7-9 and TRBJ2-3, with D tentatively TRBD2 (5 bases). The germline gives CDR1 SEHNR, CDR2 FQNEAQ (reference sequence). This CDR3 is built from 15 residues. V was trimmed by 4 bases and J by 3 bases, leaving 14 bases between them.

This clone came up a few times. The rearrangement uses TRBV6-5 and TRBJ1-6, with D tentatively TRBD1 (6 bases). Germline V gene sequence: CDR1 MNHEY, CDR2 SVGAGI. CDR3 length: 15 amino acids. Trimming stripped 4 bases from V and 7 bases from J, with 14 bases between. CDR3 DNA: TGTGCCAGCAGTTTCACCTCGGGACACAATTCACCCCTCCACTTT. The encoded protein is CASSFTSGHNSPLHF.

This clone has just a few counts. The rearrangement joins TRBV7-2 to TRBJ1-5; D not certain. Germline V gene data show CDR1 as SGHTA and CDR2 as FQGNSA. The CDR3 loop spans 13 amino acids. V lost 5 bases, J lost 9 bases, and 14 bases lay in between. Here the CDR3 reads CASSERGNMPQHF. The CDR3 bases are TGTGCCAGCAGCGAAAGAGGGAACATGCCCCAGCATTTT. Based on the CDR3 plus reference TRBV7-2 and TRBJ1-5, the full variable domain is GAGVSQSPSNKVTEKGKDVELRCDPISGHTALYWYRQSLGQGLEFLIYFQGNSAPDKSGLPSDRFSAERTGGSVSTLTIQRTQQEDSAVYLCASSERGNMPQHFGDGTRLSIL.

This rearrangement joins TRBV10-3 to TRBJ1-2, with D possibly TRBD1 on 5 matching bases. Trimming pared 0 bases from V and 4 bases from J, leaving 18 bases between. Germline values: CDR1 ENHRY, CDR2 SYGVKD. This CDR3 is 17 amino acids long. CDR3 loop: CAISESIQGSAGYGYTF. In DNA form, the CDR3 reads TGTGCCATCAGTGAGTCGATCCAGGGAAGCGCTGGCTATGGCTACACCTTC.

As for this clone: An end of the junction does not agree with germline; a read error may underlie this. This rearrangement joins TRBV6-1 to TRBJ1-2, with 8 bases fitting TRBD1. CDR1 and CDR2 (germline): MNHNS, SASEGT. CDR3 length: 14 residues. CDR3 protein: CASSEISDRTGPPF. CDR3 nucleotides: TGTGCCAGCAGTGAAATTTCGGACCGGACAGGGCCCCCCTTC.